This T cell receptor (beta chain) originates from a study of T cell responses to AZD1222 COVID-19 vaccine. Sequenced by immunoSEQ multiplex PCR; TCRdb stores in-frame clones only, minus some. The sample has around 150,000 clones, more than 80% seen once. Germline V gives CDR1 WNHNN, CDR2 SYGVQD (reference sequence). V lost 10 bases and J 4 bases, leaving 16 bases between the germline ends. The CDR3 length is 13 residues. In this sample, this clone turned up a few times. The chain recombines TRBV10-1 with TRBJ2-5; tentatively, D is TRBD1 (5 bases). Sequencing used peripheral blood, obtained on day 0 of AZD1222 vaccination. The sequence derives from an adult in good health. This chain's CDR3 is CATARGWGETQYF. The CDR3, as DNA: TGCGCCACCGCAAGGGGTTGGGGAGAGACCCAGTACTTC.